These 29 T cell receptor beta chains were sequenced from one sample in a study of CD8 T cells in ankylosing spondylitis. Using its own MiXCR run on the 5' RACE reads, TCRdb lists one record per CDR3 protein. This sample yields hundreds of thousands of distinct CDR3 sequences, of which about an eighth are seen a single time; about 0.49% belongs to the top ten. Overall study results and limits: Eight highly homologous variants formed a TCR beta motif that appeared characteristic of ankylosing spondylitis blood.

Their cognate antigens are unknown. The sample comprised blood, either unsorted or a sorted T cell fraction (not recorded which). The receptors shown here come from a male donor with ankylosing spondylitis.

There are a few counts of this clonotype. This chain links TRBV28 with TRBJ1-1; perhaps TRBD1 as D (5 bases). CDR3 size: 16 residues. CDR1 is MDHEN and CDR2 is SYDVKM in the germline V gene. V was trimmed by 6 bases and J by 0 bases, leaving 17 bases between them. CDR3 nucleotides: TGTGCCAGCAGCACCGGGGCCGGCTATCTGAACACTGAAGCTTTCTTT. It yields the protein CASSTGAGYLNTEAFF. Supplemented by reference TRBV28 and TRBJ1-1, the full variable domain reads DVKVTQSSRYLVKRTGEKVFLECVQDMDHENMFWYRQDPGLGLRLIYFSYDVKMKEKGDIPEGYSVSREKKERFSLILESASTNQTSMYLCASSTGAGYLNTEAFFGQGTRLTVV.

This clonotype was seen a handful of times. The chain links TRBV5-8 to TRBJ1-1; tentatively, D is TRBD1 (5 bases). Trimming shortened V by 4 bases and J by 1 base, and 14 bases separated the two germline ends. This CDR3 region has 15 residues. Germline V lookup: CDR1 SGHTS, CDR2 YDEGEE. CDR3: CASSPYPGPNTEAFF. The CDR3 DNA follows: TGTGCCAGCAGCCCCTATCCAGGGCCGAACACTGAAGCTTTCTTT.

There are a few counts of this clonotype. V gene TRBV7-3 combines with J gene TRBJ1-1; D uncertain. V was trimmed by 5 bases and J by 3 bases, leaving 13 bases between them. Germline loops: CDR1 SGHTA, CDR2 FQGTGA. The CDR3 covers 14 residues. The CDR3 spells CASSPPGRDTEAFF. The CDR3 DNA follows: TGTGCCAGCAGCCCCCCGGGGAGAGACACTGAAGCTTTCTTT.

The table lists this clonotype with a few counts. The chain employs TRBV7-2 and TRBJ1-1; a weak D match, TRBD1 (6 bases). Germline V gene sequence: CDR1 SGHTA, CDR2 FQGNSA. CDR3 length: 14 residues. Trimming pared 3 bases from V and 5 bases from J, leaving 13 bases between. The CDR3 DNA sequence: TGTGCCAGCAGCTTGAACGGGGGCCTAACTGAAGCTTTCTTT. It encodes CASSLNGGLTEAFF. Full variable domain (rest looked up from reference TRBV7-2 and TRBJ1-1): GAGVSQSPSNKVTEKGKDVELRCDPISGHTALYWYRQSLGQGLEFLIYFQGNSAPDKSGLPSDRFSAERTGGSVSTLTIQRTQQEDSAVYLCASSLNGGLTEAFFGQGTRLTVV.

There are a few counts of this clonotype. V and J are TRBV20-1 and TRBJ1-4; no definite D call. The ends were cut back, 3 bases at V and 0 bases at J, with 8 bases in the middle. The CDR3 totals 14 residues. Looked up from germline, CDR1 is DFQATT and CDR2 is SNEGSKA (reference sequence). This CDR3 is CSARSTATNEKLFF. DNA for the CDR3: TGCAGTGCTAGGTCTACAGCAACTAATGAAAAACTGTTTTTT.

CDR3 sequence reads: CASSQDGGQGYGYTF. CDR3 DNA sequence: TGCGCCAGCAGCCAAGATGGAGGACAGGGATATGGCTACACCTTC. The rearrangement joins TRBV4-3 to TRBJ1-2, with TRBD1 matching 8 bases. The CDR3 is made up of 15 amino acids. The ends lost 0 bases at V and 5 bases at J; junction bases unmatched: 5. In germline, CDR1 is LGHNA, CDR2 YSLEER.

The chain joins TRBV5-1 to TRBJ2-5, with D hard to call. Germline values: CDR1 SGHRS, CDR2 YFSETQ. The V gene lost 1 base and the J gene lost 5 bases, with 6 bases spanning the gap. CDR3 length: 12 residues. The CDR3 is CASSLKGETQYF. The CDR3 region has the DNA TGCGCCAGCAGCTTGAAAGGGGAGACCCAGTACTTC.

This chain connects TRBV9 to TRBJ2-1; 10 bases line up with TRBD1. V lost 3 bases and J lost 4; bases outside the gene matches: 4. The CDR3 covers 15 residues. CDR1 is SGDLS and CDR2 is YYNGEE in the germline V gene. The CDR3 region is CASSAGQGEYNEQFF. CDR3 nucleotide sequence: TGTGCCAGCAGCGCTGGACAGGGGGAATACAATGAGCAGTTCTTC.

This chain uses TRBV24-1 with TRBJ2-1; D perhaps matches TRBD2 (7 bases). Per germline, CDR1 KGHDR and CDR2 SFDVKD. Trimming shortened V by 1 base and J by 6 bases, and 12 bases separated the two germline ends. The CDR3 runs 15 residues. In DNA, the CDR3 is TGTGCCACCAGTGATTTCCCCCGGGGGGCCAATGAGCAGTTCTTC. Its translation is CATSDFPRGANEQFF.

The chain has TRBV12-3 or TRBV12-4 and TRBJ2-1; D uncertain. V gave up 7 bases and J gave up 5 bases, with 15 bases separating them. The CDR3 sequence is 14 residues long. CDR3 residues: CASTSRGVHNEQFF. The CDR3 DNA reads TGTGCCAGCACTTCCCGTGGGGTTCACAATGAGCAGTTCTTC.

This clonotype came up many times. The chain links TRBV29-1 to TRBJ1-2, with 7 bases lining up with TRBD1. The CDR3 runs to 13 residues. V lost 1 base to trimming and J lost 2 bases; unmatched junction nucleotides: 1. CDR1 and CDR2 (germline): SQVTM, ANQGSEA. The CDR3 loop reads CSVEVQGNYGYTF. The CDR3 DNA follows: TGCAGCGTTGAAGTACAGGGGAACTATGGCTACACCTTC.

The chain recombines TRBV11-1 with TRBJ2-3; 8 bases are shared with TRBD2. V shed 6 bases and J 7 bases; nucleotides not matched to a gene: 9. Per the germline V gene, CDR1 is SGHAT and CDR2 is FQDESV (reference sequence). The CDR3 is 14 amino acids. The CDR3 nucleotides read TGTGCCAGCAGTTCCCCGGGGGGGCCGAATACGCAGTATTTT. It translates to CASSSPGGPNTQYF.

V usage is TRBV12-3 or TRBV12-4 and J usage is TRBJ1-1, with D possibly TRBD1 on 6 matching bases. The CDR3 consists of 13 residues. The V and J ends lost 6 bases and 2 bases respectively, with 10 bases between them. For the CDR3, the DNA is TGTGCCAGCAGGGTACAGGGAAACACTGAAGCTTTCTTT. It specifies CASRVQGNTEAFF.

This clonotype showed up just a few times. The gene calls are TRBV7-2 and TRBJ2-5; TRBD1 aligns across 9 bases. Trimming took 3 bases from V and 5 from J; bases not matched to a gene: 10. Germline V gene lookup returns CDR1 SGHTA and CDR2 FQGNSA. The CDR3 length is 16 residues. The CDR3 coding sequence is TGTGCCAGCAGCTTTCTAGGGACAGGGCGAGCGGAGACCCAGTACTTC. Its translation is CASSFLGTGRAETQYF.

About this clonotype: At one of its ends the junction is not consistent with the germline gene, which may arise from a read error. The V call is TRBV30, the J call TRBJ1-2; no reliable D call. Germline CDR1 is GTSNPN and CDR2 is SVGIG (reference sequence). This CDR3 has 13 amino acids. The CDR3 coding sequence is TGTGCCTGGAGTCCCACGAAGGGCTATGGCTTCACCTTC. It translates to CAWSPTKGYGFTF.

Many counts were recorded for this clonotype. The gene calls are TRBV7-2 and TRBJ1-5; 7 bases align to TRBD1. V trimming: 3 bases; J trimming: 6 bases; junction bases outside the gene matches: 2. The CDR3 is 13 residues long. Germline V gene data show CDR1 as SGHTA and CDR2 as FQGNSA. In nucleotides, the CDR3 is TGTGCCAGCAGCTTCCAGGGGGGTCAGCCCCAGCATTTT. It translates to CASSFQGGQPQHF.

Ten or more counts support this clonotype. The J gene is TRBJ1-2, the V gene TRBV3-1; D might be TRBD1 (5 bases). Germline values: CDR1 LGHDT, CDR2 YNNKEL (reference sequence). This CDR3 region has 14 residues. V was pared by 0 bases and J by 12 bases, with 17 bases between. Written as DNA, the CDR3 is TGTGCCAGCAGCCAAGATCCCGGGACTCCCAGGCACACCTTC. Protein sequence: CASSQDPGTPRHTF.

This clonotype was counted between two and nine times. The CDR3 here is CASITQNTGGTEAFF. The DNA for the CDR3 is TGTGCCAGCATTACCCAGAACACCGGGGGAACTGAAGCTTTCTTT. V gene TRBV6-5 combines with J gene TRBJ1-1; the D gene is possibly TRBD1 (5 bases). Germline CDR1 MNHEY, CDR2 SVGAGI. Trimming pared 7 bases from V and 5 bases from J, leaving 20 bases between. The CDR3 runs to 15 residues.

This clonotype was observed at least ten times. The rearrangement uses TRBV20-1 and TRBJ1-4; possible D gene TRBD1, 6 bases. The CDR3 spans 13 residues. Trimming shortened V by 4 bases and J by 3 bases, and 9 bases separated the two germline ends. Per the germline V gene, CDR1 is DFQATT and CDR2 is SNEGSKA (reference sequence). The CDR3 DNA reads TGCAGTGCTATACAGGGACCTAATGAAAAACTGTTTTTT. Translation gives CSAIQGPNEKLFF.

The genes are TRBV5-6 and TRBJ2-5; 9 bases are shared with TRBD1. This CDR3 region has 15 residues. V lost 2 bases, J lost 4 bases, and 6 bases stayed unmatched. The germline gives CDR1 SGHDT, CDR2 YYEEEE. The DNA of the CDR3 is TGTGCCAGCAGCTTACCGGGACAGGGAGGAGAGACCCAGTACTTC. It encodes CASSLPGQGGETQYF.

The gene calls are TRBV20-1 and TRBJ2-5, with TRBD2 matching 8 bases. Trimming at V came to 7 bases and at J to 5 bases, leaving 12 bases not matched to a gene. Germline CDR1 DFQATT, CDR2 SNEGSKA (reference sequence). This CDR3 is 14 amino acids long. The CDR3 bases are TGCAGTGGGAGGGTAGCGGGGCAAGGGGAGACCCAGTACTTC. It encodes CSGRVAGQGETQYF.

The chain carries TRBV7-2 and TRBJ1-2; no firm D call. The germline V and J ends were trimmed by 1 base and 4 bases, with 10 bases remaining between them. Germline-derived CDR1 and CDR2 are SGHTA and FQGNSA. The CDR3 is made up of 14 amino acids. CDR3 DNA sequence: TGTGCCAGCAGCTTAGAGGCGTTTCTCTATGGCTACACCTTC. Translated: CASSLEAFLYGYTF. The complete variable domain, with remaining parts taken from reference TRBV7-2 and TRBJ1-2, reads GAGVSQSPSNKVTEKGKDVELRCDPISGHTALYWYRQSLGQGLEFLIYFQGNSAPDKSGLPSDRFSAERTGGSVSTLTIQRTQQEDSAVYLCASSLEAFLYGYTFGSGTRLTVV.

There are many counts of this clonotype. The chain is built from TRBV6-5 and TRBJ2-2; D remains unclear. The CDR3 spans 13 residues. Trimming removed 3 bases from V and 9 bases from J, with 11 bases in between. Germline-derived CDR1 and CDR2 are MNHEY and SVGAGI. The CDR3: CASSYNPERELFF. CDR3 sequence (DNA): TGTGCCAGCAGTTATAATCCAGAGCGGGAGCTGTTTTTT.

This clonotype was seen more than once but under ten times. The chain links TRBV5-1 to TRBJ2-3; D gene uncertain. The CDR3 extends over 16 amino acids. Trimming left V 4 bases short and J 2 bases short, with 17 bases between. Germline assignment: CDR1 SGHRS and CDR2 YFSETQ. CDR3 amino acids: CASSPGEHPFTDTQYF. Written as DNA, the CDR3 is TGCGCCAGCAGCCCCGGCGAACATCCTTTCACAGATACGCAGTATTTT.

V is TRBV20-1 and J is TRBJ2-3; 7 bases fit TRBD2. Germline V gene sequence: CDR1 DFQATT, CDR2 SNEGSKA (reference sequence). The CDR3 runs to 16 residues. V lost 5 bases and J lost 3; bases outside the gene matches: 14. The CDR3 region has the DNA TGCAGTGCTCTCTTTCGGGGAGGGGATGGGACAGATACGCAGTATTTT. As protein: CSALFRGGDGTDTQYF.

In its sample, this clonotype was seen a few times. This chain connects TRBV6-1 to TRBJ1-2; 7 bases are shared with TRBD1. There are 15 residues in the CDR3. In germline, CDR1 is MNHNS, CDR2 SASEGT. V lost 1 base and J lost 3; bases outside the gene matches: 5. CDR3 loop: CASSEVVTGHYGYTF. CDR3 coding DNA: TGTGCCAGCAGTGAAGTGGTGACAGGGCACTATGGCTACACCTTC.

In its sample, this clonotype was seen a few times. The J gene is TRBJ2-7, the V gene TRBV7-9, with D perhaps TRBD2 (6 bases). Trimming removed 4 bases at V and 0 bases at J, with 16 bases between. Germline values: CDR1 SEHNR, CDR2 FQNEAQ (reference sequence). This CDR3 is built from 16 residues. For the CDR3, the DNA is TGTGCCAGCAGCTCTTCCGGGACTGACGTCTCCTACGAGCAGTACTTC. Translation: CASSSSGTDVSYEQYF.

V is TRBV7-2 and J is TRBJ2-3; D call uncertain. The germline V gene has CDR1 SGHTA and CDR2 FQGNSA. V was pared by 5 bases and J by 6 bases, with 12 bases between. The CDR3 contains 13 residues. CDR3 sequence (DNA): TGTGCCAGCAGCAGTCAACCTGGCGATACGCAGTATTTT. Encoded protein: CASSSQPGDTQYF.

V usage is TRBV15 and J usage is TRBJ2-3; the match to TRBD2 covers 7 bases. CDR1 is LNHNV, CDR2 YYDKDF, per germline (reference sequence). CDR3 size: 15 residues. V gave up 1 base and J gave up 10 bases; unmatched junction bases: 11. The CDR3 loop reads CATSRGAGSPGAQYF. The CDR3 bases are TGTGCCACCAGCAGAGGAGCGGGGTCGCCGGGGGCGCAGTATTTT.